The TCR beta chain under discussion was sequenced for a study of T cell responses to AZD1222 COVID-19 vaccine. V was clipped by 5 bases and J by 2 bases; unmatched bases: 9. CDR1 and CDR2 (germline): SGHAT, FQNNGV. The CDR3 consists of 15 residues. The assay was immunoSEQ multiplex PCR, and TCRdb's table has in-frame clones only and misses some. The top ten clones hold about 1.6% of a sample with 100,000 to 150,000 clones, around 92% of them seen once. The sample consisted of peripheral blood, taken on day 0 of AZD1222 vaccination. The chain is built from TRBV11-2 and TRBJ2-7; TRBD2 matches at 7 bases. This TCR came from an adult in good health. CDR3 sequence reads: CASSPTGGGPYEQYF. The CDR3 DNA sequence: TGTGCCAGCAGCCCCACGGGGGGAGGGCCCTACGAGCAGTACTTC. The full variable domain, rest sourced from reference TRBV11-2 and TRBJ2-7, is EAGVAQSPRYKIIEKRQSVAFWCNPISGHATLYWYQQILGQGPKLLIQFQNNGVVDDSQLPKDRFSAERLKGVDSTLKIQPAKLEDSAVYLCASSPTGGGPYEQYFGPGTRLTVT.